The 6 T cell receptor beta chains given below trace back to one sample, sequenced in a study of CD8 T cells in Susac syndrome. Random-hexamer reverse transcription was applied to about 0.45 to 1 ug RNA. One entry per CDR3 protein, called by TCRdb with MiXCR from the immunoSEQ multiplex PCR reads. The data contain hundreds of thousands of distinct CDR3 sequences, around nine tenths of them seen just once; the ten biggest clones take up around 0.15%. The specimen sequenced was CD8+ T cells from PBMCs. Every receptor here comes from a human donor with multiple sclerosis.

The genes are TRBV19 and TRBJ2-1, with D possibly being TRBD1 or TRBD2 (5 bases each). The CDR3 extends over 12 amino acids. The germline V and J ends were trimmed by 2 bases and 9 bases, with 8 bases remaining between them. CDR1 is LNHDA and CDR2 is SQIVND in the germline V gene (reference sequence). CDR3 bases: TGTGCCAGTAGTATAAGTGGGGGTGAGCAGTTCTTC. Amino acid sequence: CASSISGGEQFF.

In nucleotides, the CDR3 is TGTGCCATCAGTGAATACGGCGGGGGGAACAATGAGCAGTTCTTC. It is translated as CAISEYGGGNNEQFF. The gene calls are TRBV10-3 and TRBJ2-1; 8 bases map to TRBD2. The CDR3 totals 15 residues. J was trimmed by 5 bases and V by 3 bases; bases with no gene match: 6. CDR1 is ENHRY and CDR2 is SYGVKD in the germline V gene.

This rearrangement joins TRBV15 to TRBJ1-5; 7 bases are shared with TRBD1. The germline CDR1 and CDR2 sequences are LNHNV and YYDKDF (reference sequence). V trimming: 5 bases; J trimming: 5 bases; junction bases outside the gene matches: 3. This CDR3 region has 13 residues. The CDR3 DNA reads TGTGCCACCAGCCGGGGACAGCATCAGCCCCAGCATTTT. Its translation is CATSRGQHQPQHF.

The chain combines TRBV5-5 with TRBJ1-5; D unclear. Deletions cut 2 bases from V and 0 bases from J, with 6 bases between. CDR1 is SGHKS, CDR2 YYEKEE, per germline (reference sequence). This CDR3 comprises 14 residues. The CDR3, as DNA: TGTGCCAGCAGCTTCCACGATAGCAATCAGCCCCAGCATTTT. It is translated as CASSFHDSNQPQHF.

In DNA, the CDR3 is TGTGCCAGCAGTTTGAAGGGACAGGGGGCGCGGAACTATGGCTACACCTTC. Protein product: CASSLKGQGARNYGYTF. This chain connects TRBV6-5 to TRBJ1-2, with 12 bases that match TRBD1. The CDR3 covers 17 residues. Germline V gene lookup returns CDR1 MNHEY and CDR2 SVGAGI. With 4 bases clipped from V and 2 bases from J, the junction kept 8 bases outside the gene matches.

V and J are TRBV27 and TRBJ2-1; TRBD1 is a possible D gene (7 bases). The CDR3 length is 16 residues. Trimming shortened V by 3 bases and J by 5 bases, and 17 bases separated the two germline ends. Germline CDR1 reads MNHEY; CDR2 reads SMNVEV (reference sequence). The CDR3 DNA reads TGTGCCAGCAGTTTGGCGGCAGGGGGAGGTAACAATGAGCAGTTCTTC. It encodes CASSLAAGGGNNEQFF.